A selection of T cell receptor beta chains follows, all from one sample in a study of spatial heterogeneity in lung cancer. Each CDR3 protein is one row after TCRdb ran MiXCR on the 5' RACE reads. The data show about 75,000 distinct CDR3 sequences, 13% seen once. This material consisted of PBMCs, taken at surgery. The source of these receptors is a male donor with early-stage non-small cell lung cancer. Each CDR3 is given with its conserved first and last residue. The order of the fields is V gene, clone size, J gene, D gene, CDR3 DNA, CDR3 protein. D genes are given only for firm matches. For some rows the clone size is stated as once, few or many, or as a class when expanded; others skip it.

TRBV29-1,many,TRBJ1-1,NA,TGCAGCGTGCCGTCCGGGACTGAAGCTTTCTTT,CSVPSGTEAFF
TRBV10-3,NA,TRBJ2-1,TRBD2,TGTGCCATCAGTGAGTCTTCCGGGACTAGCGGTAGCTCCTACAATGAGCAGTTCTTC,CAISESSGTSGSSYNEQFF
TRBV6-5,NA,TRBJ2-5,TRBD2,TGTGCCAGCAGAAAGGGACTAGCGTTGGAGACCCAGTACTTC,CASRKGLALETQYF
TRBV5-1,many,TRBJ1-3,NA,TGCGCCAGCAGCTTGGACCACTCTGGAAACACCATATATTTT,CASSLDHSGNTIYF
TRBV20-1,NA,TRBJ2-7,NA,TGCAGTGCTCGCCCGGGGCACAGCTCCTACGAGCAGTACTTC,CSARPGHSSYEQYF
TRBV14,few,TRBJ2-5,NA,TGTGCCAGCAGCCCCGGACAGATCCAAGAGACCCAGTACTTC,CASSPGQIQETQYF
TRBV3-1,many,TRBJ2-5,NA,TGTGCCAGCAGCCAACGAAGGGACCCGGAGACCCAGTACTTC,CASSQRRDPETQYF
TRBV12-3/TRBV12-4,NA,TRBJ2-3,NA,TGTGCCAGCAGCCCGGGCCAGGCTCCTCGGCGGACAGATACGCAGTATTTT,CASSPGQAPRRTDTQYF
TRBV3-1,NA,TRBJ2-1,TRBD2,TGTGCCAGCAGCCAAGGGCTAGCGGGAAGGGAGCAGTTCTTC,CASSQGLAGREQFF
TRBV12-3/TRBV12-4,many,TRBJ1-1,NA,TGTGCCAGCGTAGGAACTAGAATTGCAGCTTTCTTT,CASVGTRIAAFF
TRBV12-3/TRBV12-4,many,TRBJ1-1,TRBD1,TGTGCCAGCAGCGCCAACCTGGGACAGGGAAACACTGAAGCTTTCTTT,CASSANLGQGNTEAFF
TRBV6-2/TRBV6-3,NA,TRBJ1-1,TRBD1,TGTGCCAGCAGTTGGGGGGACAGGGAGTACACTGAAGCTTTCTTT,CASSWGDREYTEAFF
TRBV10-3,many,TRBJ1-1,NA,TGTGCCATCAGTGACGGACGGGGGTCGGTAGCTTTCTTT,CAISDGRGSVAFF
TRBV9,NA,TRBJ2-1,TRBD2,TGTGCCAGCAGCGTAGGCGGGAGGTCCTACAATGAGCAGTTCTTC,CASSVGGRSYNEQFF
TRBV3-1,many,TRBJ2-3,NA,TGTGCCAGCAGCCCCCCCTTAGTTTTAGGGGAGGAGGATACGCAGTATTTT,CASSPPLVLGEEDTQYF
TRBV11-1,NA,TRBJ1-2,TRBD1,TGTGCCAGCAGCCGCGGGACAGGGGGAGTCTATGGCTACACCTTC,CASSRGTGGVYGYTF
TRBV28,many,TRBJ2-5,NA,TGTGCCAGCAGTTTTCGGGTTTGGGAGACCCAGTACTTC,CASSFRVWETQYF